These T cell receptor beta chains were read from a single sample in a study of T cells in Graves' hyperthyroidism and ophthalmopathy. TCRdb ran MiXCR on the multiplex PCR reads and lists one entry per CDR3 protein. The profile shows 550,000 to 700,000 distinct CDR3 sequences, 46% of them singletons. What was sequenced was peripheral blood or thyroid tissue (not recorded which). These receptors all stem from an adult woman with Graves' disease, either hyperthyroidism or ophthalmopathy (not recorded which). Each CDR3 is given without its conserved first and last residue. The order of the fields is CDR3 length, J gene, V gene, CDR3 protein.

9 | TRBJ1-5 | TRBV20-1 | SYRSGQPQH
11 | TRBJ2-7 | TRBV6-2/TRBV6-3 | ASSYTRSYEQY
14 | TRBJ2-2 | TRBV15 | ATSRRIVAGVGELF
13 | TRBJ1-5 | TRBV10-3 | AIRGQGDGNQPQH
12 | TRBJ2-7 | TRBV13 | ASSSGQDPYEQY
10 | TRBJ2-2 | TRBV28 | ASQGYTGELF
13 | TRBJ1-2 | TRBV29-1 | SVGDPRGGNYGYT
10 | TRBJ1-1 | TRBV2 | ASKVGDSQAF
14 | TRBJ2-7 | TRBV3-1 | ASSQDQSMASYEQY
10 | TRBJ2-5 | TRBV25-1 | ASSETGGTQY
14 | TRBJ2-5 | TRBV7-9 | ASSGTSGAISETQY
12 | TRBJ1-1 | TRBV5-1 | ASSLAWTGTEAF
14 | TRBJ2-2 | TRBV19 | ASSLGAGLYTGELF
12 | TRBJ2-7 | TRBV5-6 | ASSFGTGVYEQY
12 | TRBJ1-1 | TRBV10-3 | ASSYFRSNTEAF
12 | TRBJ2-3 | TRBV7-2 | ASSFSMPTNTQY
13 | TRBJ1-1 | TRBV4-1 | ASSQEDGLNTEAF
13 | TRBJ2-7 | TRBV3-1 | ASSQPAEGSYEQY
11 | - | TRBV7-3 | ASSSVFGNEQF
14 | TRBJ1-2 | TRBV7-9 | ASSNIRREQTSGNT
11 | TRBJ1-1 | TRBV7-9 | ASSLGQDYGAF
11 | TRBJ2-5 | TRBV5-1 | ASSTMGKETQY
10 | TRBJ1-2 | TRBV19 | ASNAGTGGYT
12 | TRBJ2-7 | TRBV20-1 | SATGLAGSYEQY
12 | TRBJ1-6 | TRBV19 | ASSKRTGNSPLH
12 | TRBJ1-3 | TRBV7-2 | ASSSDPSGNTIY
16 | TRBJ2-2 | TRBV11-2 | ASSLLWRDTENTGELF
12 | TRBJ2-7 | TRBV28 | ASSLGLGVYEQY
12 | TRBJ2-5 | TRBV24-1 | AATGTGYLETQY
12 | TRBJ2-7 | TRBV19 | ASSISGRAYEQY
15 | TRBJ2-2 | TRBV5-1 | ASSALGQGVDTGELF
13 | TRBJ2-5 | TRBV28 | ASSLVSAVQETQY
12 | TRBJ1-2 | TRBV5-1 | ASSLRDRGYGYT
12 | TRBJ2-5 | TRBV9 | ASSVGGEGETQY
15 | TRBJ1-2 | TRBV30 | AWGVSRPELLLYGYT
13 | TRBJ2-2 | TRBV18 | ASSPLAGRTGELF
13 | TRBJ1-6 | TRBV2 | ASSGDQGANSPLH
11 | TRBJ1-1 | TRBV9 | ASSVGGNTVAS
11 | TRBJ2-5 | TRBV28 | ASRKAAFGTQY
14 | TRBJ1-6 | TRBV7-2 | ASSLAPAPRDSPLH
12 | TRBJ2-7 | TRBV11-2 | ASNTGLGGTEQY
12 | TRBJ1-1 | TRBV2 | ASKGTGACTEAF
9 | TRBJ2-3 | TRBV5-5 | ASSTRDRAV
12 | TRBJ2-6 | TRBV7-6 | ASSYPGGEDTEA
14 | TRBJ2-5 | TRBV19 | ASSISRLAGQETQY
14 | TRBJ1-2 | TRBV11-2 | ASSSLRDRGDYGYT
13 | TRBJ1-2 | TRBV11-2 | ASSLLLKVAYGYT
12 | TRBJ1-6 | TRBV2 | ASSDRLDNSPLH
9 | TRBJ2-5 | TRBV6-2/TRBV6-3 | ASSPGGAQY
9 | TRBJ1-2 | TRBV25-1 | ASRGQSGYT
12 | TRBJ1-2 | TRBV4-1 | ASSQVGRTHGYT
11 | TRBJ2-7 | TRBV9 | ASSVVGQGEQY
14 | TRBJ2-6 | TRBV7-2 | ASSHTGRAGANVLT
11 | TRBJ2-7 | TRBV28 | ASSPRNADEQY
10 | TRBJ1-4 | TRBV7-9 | ASSLASQKLF
12 | TRBJ1-2 | TRBV15 | ATSRGRANYGYT
15 | TRBJ2-2 | TRBV7-3 | ASSVTSGGPNTGELF
11 | TRBJ1-1 | TRBV10-2 | ASGGGSNTEAF
10 | TRBJ1-1 | TRBV10-3 | AISAGRGYAF
13 | TRBJ2-6 | TRBV6-5 | ASTQSYSGANVLT